This TCR beta chain was recorded in a study of blood T cell repertoires in COVID-19. Study-wide context: Sample material is recorded as cDNA or gDNA derived from T cells, B-cell-depleted T cells, or PBMCs.

Trimming pared 6 bases from V and 2 bases from J, leaving 11 bases between. CDR3 size: 14 residues. Germline V gene data show CDR1 as MDHEN and CDR2 as SYDVKM. Using immunoSEQ multiplex PCR, the repertoire was profiled, and TCRdb retains in-frame clones only, with some absent. The table records a few hundred thousand clones, 75% to 90% of them present only once. Participants were aged about 18 to 100 years, lived in 25 or so US areas, and enrolled virtually. In assigning cohorts, the study relied on participant-reported clinical history. The material sequenced was PBMCs or T cells enriched from blood (not recorded which). This TCR was sampled from a middle-aged woman who had recovered from COVID-19. This sequence joins TRBV28 and TRBJ1-5, with D perhaps TRBD1 (6 bases). The CDR3 coding sequence is TGTGCCAGCAGCCCCAGGGGTGGCAATCAGCCCCAGCATTTT. It translates to CASSPRGGNQPQHF.